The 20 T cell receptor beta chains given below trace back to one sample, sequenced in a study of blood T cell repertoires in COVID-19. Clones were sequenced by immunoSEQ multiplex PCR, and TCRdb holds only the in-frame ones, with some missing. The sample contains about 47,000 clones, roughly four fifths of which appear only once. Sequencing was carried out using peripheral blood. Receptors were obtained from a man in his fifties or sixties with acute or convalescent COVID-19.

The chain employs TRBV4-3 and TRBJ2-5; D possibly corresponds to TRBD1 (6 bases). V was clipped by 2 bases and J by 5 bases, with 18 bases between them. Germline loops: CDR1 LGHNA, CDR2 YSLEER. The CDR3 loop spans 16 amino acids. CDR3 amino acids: CASSQTTGMLRETQYF. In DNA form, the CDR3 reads TGCGCCAGCAGCCAAACCACAGGGATGCTTCGGGAGACCCAGTACTTC.

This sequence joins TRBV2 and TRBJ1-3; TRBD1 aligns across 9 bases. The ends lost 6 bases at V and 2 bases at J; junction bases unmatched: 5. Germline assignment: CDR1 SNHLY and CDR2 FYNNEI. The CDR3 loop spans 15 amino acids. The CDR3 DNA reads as TGTGCCAGCAGGCACGGACAGGGGACTGGAAACACCATATATTTT. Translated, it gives CASRHGQGTGNTIYF.

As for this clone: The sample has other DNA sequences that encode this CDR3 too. The CDR3 is CASSLRQENTEAFF. The CDR3 DNA sequence: TGCGCCAGCAGCTTGAGACAAGAGAACACTGAAGCTTTCTTT. The chain has TRBV5-1 and TRBJ1-1, with D unresolved. The CDR3 is made up of 14 amino acids. Germline loops: CDR1 SGHRS, CDR2 YFSETQ. The V end was cut by 1 base, the J end by 1 base, with 8 bases between.

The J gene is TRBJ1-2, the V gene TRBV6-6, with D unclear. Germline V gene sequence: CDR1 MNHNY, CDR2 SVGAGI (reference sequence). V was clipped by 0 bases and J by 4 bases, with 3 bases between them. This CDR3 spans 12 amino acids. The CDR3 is CASSYSAYGYTF. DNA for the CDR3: TGTGCCAGCAGTTACTCGGCCTATGGCTACACCTTC.

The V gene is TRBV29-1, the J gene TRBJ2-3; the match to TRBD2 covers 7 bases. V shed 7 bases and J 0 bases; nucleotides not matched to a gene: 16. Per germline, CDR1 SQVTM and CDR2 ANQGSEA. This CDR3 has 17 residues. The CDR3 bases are TGCAGCGGCTGGCTTGCGGGGGTTAAGACTAGCACAGATACGCAGTATTTT. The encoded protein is CSGWLAGVKTSTDTQYF.

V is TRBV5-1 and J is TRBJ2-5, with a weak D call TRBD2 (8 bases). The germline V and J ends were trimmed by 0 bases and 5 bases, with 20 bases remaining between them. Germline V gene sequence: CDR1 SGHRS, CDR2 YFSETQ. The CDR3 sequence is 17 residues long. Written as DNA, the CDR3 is TGCGCCAGCAGCTTGGCCCCGGGAGGGGGCCTTGAGGAGACCCAGTACTTC. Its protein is CASSLAPGGGLEETQYF. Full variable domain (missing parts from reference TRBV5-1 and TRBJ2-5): KAGVTQTPRYLIKTRGQQVTLSCSPISGHRSVSWYQQTPGQGLQFLFEYFSETQRNKGNFPGRFSGRQFSNSRSEMNVSTLELGDSALYLCASSLAPGGGLEETQYFGPGTRLLVL.

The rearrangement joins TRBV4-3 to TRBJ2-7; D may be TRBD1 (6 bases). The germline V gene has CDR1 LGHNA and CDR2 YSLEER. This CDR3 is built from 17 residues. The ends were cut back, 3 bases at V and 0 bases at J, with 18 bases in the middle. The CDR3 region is CASSHQTLGGSSYEQYF. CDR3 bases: TGCGCCAGCAGCCACCAGACTTTAGGGGGTAGCTCCTACGAGCAGTACTTC.

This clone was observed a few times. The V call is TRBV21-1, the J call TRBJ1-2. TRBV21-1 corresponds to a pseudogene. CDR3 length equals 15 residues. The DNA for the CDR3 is TGTGCCAGCAGCCCTCACCCGCGGGGCAGCTATGGCTACACCTTC. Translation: CASSPHPRGSYGYTF.

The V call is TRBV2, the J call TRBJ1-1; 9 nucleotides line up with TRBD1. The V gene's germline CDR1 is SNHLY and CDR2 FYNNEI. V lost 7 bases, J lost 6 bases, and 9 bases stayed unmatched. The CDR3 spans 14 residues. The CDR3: CASKSGTGYAEAFF. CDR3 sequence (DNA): TGTGCCAGCAAATCCGGGACAGGGTATGCTGAAGCTTTCTTT.

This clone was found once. The chain's CDR3 is CASSLVGREVAEAFF. CDR3 nucleotides: TGTGCCAGCAGCTTGGTGGGCAGGGAGGTGGCTGAAGCTTTCTTT. V is TRBV5-6 and J is TRBJ1-1; maybe TRBD1 (5 bases). The length of the CDR3 is 15 residues. Germline V gene sequence: CDR1 SGHDT, CDR2 YYEEEE. V gave up 0 bases and J gave up 6 bases, with 15 bases separating them.

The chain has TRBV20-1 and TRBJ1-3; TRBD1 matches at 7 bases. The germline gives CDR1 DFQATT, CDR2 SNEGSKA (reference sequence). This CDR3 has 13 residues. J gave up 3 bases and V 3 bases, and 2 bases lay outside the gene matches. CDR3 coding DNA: TGCAGTGCTAGTCAGGGGGTTGGAAACACCATATATTTT. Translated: CSASQGVGNTIYF.

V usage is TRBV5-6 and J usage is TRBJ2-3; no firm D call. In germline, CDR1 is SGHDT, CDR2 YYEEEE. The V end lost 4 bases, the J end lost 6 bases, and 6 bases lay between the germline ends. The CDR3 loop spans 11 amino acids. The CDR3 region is CASSLYDTQYF. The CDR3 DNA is TGTGCCAGCAGCCTCTATGATACGCAGTATTTT.

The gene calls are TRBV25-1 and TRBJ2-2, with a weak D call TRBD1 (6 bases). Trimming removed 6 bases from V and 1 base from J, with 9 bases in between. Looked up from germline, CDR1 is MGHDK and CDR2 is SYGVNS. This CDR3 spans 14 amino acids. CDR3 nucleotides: TGTGCCAGCAGAGTACAGGGGAACACCGGGGAGCTGTTTTTT. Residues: CASRVQGNTGELFF.

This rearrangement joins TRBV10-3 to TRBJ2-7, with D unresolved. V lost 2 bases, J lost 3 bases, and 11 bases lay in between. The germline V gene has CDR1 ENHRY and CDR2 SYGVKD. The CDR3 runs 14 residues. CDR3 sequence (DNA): TGTGCCATCAGTGAGAGTGGAGTTCTCTACGAGCAGTACTTC. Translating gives CAISESGVLYEQYF.

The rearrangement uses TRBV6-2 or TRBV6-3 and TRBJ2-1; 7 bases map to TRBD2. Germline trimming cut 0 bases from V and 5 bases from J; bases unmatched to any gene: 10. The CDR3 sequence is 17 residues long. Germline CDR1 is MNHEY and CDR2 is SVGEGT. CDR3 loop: CASSYSERGAYNNEQFF. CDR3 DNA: TGTGCCAGCAGTTACTCTGAGCGGGGAGCTTATAACAATGAGCAGTTCTTC.

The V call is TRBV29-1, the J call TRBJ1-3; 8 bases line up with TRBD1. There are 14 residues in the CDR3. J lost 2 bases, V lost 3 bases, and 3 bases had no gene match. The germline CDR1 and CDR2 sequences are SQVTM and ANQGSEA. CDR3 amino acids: CSVEVTGAGNTIYF. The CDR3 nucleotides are TGCAGCGTTGAGGTGACAGGGGCTGGAAACACCATATATTTT. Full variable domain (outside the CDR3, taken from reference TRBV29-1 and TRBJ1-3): SAVISQKPSRDICQRGTSLTIQCQVDSQVTMMFWYRQQPGQSLTLIATANQGSEATYESGFVIDKFPISRPNLTFSTLTVSNMSPEDSSIYLCSVEVTGAGNTIYFGEGSWLTVV.

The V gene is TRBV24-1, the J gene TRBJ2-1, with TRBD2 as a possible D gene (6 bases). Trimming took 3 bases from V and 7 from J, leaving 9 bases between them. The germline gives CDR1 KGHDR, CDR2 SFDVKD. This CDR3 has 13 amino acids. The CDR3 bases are TGTGCCACCAGTGATCTCGGGGGAAATGAGCAGTTCTTC. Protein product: CATSDLGGNEQFF.

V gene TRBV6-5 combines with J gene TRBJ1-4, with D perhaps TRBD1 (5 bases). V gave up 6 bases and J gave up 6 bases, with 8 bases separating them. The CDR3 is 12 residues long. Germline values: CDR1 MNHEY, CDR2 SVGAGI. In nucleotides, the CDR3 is TGTGCCAGCAGCAGGGTAGATGAAAAACTGTTTTTT. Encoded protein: CASSRVDEKLFF.

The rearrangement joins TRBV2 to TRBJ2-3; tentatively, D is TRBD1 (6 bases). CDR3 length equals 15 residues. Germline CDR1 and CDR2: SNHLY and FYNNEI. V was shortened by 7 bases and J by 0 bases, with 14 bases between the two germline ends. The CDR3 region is CASTLQGQSTDTQYF. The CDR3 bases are TGTGCCAGCACCTTGCAAGGACAGAGCACAGATACGCAGTATTTT.

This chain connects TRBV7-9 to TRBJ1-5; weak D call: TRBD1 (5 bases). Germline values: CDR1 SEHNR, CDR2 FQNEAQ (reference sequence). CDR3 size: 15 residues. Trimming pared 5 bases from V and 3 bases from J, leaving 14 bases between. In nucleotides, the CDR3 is TGTGCCAGCAGCCCGAAGGGGCCTGACAATCAGCCCCAGCATTTT. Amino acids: CASSPKGPDNQPQHF.